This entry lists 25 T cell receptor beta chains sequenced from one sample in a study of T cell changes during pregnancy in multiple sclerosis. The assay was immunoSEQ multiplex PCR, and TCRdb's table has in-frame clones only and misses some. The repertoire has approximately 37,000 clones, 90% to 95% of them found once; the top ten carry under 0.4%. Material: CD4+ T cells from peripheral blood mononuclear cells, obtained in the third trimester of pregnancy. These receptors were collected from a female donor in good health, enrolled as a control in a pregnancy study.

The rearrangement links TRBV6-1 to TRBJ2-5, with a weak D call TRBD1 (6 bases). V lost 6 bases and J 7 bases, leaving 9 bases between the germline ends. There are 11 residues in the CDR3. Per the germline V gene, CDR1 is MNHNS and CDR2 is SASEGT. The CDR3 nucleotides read TGTGCCAGCAGCTCAGGGGCGACCCAGTACTTC. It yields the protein CASSSGATQYF.

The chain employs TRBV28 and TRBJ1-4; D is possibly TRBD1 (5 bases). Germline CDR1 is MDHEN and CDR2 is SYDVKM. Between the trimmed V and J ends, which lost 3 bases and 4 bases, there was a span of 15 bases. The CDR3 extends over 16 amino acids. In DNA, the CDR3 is TGTGCCAGCAGTTTTGGGGGGGGACCGTATAATGAAAAACTGTTTTTT. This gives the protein CASSFGGGPYNEKLFF.

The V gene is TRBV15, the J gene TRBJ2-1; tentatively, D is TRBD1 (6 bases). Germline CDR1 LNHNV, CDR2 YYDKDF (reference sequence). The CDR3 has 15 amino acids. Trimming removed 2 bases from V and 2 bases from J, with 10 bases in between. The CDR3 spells CATSRRQGTYNEQFF. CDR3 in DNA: TGTGCCACCAGCAGAAGGCAGGGGACCTACAATGAGCAGTTCTTC. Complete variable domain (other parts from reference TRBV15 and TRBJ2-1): DAMVIQNPRYQVTQFGKPVTLSCSQTLNHNVMYWYQQKSSQAPKLLFHYYDKDFNNEADTPDNFQSRRPNTSFCFLDIRSPGLGDTAMYLCATSRRQGTYNEQFFGPGTRLTVL.

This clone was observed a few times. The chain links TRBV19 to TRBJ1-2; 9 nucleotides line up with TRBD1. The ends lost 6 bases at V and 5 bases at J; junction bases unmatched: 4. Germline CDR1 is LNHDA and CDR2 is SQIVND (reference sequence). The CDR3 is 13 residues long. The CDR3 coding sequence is TGTGCCAGTAGGCAGGACAGGGGATATGGCTACACCTTC. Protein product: CASRQDRGYGYTF.

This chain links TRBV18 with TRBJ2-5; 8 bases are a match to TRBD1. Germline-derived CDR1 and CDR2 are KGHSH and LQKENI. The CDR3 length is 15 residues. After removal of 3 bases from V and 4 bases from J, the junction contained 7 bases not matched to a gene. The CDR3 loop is CASSPRIDRGETQYF. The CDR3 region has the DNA TGTGCCAGCTCACCTCGGATAGACAGGGGAGAGACCCAGTACTTC.

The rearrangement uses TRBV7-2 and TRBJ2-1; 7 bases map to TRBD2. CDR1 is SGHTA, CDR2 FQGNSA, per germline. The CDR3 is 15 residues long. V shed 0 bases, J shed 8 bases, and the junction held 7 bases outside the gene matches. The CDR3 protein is CASSLAGREFDEQFF. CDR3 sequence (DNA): TGTGCCAGCAGCTTAGCCGGGCGGGAGTTTGATGAGCAGTTCTTC. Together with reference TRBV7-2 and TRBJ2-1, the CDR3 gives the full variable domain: GAGVSQSPSNKVTEKGKDVELRCDPISGHTALYWYRQSLGQGLEFLIYFQGNSAPDKSGLPSDRFSAERTGGSVSTLTIQRTQQEDSAVYLCASSLAGREFDEQFFGPGTRLTVL.

Written as DNA, the CDR3 is TGTGCCAGCAGCGAGACTAGCGGGAGTAGGACCGGGGAGCTGTTTTTT. This encodes CASSETSGSRTGELFF. V usage is TRBV7-9 and J usage is TRBJ2-2; 12 bases are a match to TRBD2. The CDR3 extends over 16 amino acids. CDR1 is SEHNR, CDR2 FQNEAQ, per germline (reference sequence). V shed 5 bases, J shed 5 bases, and the junction held 6 bases outside the gene matches.

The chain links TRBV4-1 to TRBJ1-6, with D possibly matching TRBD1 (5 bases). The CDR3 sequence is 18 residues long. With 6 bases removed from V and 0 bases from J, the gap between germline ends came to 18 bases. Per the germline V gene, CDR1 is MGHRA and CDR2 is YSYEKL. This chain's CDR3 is CASSRETRQSSYNSPLHF. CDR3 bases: TGCGCCAGCAGTCGAGAGACTCGACAGAGCTCCTATAATTCACCCCTCCACTTT.

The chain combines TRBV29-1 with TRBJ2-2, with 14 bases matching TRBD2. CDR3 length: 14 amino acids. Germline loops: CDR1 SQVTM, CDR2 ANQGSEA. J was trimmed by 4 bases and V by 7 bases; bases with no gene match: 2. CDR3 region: CSAGLAGGTGELFF. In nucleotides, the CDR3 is TGCAGCGCCGGACTAGCGGGGGGCACCGGGGAGCTGTTTTTT.

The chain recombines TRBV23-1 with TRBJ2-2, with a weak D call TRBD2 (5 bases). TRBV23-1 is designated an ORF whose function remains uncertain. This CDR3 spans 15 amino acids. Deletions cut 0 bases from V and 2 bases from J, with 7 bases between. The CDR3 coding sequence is TGCGCCAGCAGTCAATCAGCGGACAACACCGGGGAGCTGTTTTTT. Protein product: CASSQSADNTGELFF.

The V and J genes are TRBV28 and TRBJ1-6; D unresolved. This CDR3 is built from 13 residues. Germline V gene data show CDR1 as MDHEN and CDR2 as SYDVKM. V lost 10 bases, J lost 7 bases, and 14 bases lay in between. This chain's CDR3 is CAIGESVNSPLHF. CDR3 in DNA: TGTGCCATCGGGGAGTCGGTAAATTCACCCCTCCACTTT.

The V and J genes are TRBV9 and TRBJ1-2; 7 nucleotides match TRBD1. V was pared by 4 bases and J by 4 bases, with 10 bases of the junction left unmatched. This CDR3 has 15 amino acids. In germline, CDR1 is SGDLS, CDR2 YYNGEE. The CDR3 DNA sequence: TGTGCCAGCAGCCTCCGGGGCCAGGGGGGCTATGGCTACACCTTC. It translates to CASSLRGQGGYGYTF.

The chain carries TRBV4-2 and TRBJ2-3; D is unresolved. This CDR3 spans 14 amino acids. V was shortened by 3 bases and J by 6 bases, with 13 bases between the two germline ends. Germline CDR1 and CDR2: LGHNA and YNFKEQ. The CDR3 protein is CASSHAPGEDTQYF. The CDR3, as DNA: TGTGCCAGCAGCCACGCCCCGGGTGAGGATACGCAGTATTTT.

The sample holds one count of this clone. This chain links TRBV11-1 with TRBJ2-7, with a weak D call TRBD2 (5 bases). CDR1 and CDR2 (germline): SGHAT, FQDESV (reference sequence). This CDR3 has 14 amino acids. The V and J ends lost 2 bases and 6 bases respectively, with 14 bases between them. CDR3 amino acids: CASSLFSMRAEQYF. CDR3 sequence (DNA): TGTGCCAGCAGCTTATTTTCTATGAGGGCCGAGCAGTACTTC.

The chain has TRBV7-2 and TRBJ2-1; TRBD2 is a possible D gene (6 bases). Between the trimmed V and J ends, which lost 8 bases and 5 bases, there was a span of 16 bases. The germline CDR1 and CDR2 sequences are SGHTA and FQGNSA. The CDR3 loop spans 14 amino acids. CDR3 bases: TGTGCCAGCGGTACACCGGGACTCAACAATGAGCAGTTCTTC. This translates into CASGTPGLNNEQFF.

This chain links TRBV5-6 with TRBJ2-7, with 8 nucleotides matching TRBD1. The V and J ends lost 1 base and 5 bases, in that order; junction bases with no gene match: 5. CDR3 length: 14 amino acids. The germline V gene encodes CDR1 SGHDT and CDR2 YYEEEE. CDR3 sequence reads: CASSLWDRYHEQYF. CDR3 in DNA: TGTGCCAGCAGCTTGTGGGACAGGTACCACGAGCAGTACTTC.

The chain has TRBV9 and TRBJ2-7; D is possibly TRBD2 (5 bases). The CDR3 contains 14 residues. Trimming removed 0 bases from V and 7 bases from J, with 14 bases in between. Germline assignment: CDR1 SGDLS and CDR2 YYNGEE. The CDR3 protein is CASSVDPFSGEQYF. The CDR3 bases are TGTGCCAGCAGCGTAGATCCCTTTTCGGGGGAGCAGTACTTC.

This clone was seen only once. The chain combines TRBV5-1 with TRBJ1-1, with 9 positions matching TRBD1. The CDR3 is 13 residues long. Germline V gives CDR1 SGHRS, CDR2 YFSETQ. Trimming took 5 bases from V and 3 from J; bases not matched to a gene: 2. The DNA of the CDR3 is TGCGCCAGCAGGGGACAGGGAGACACTGAAGCTTTCTTT. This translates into CASRGQGDTEAFF.

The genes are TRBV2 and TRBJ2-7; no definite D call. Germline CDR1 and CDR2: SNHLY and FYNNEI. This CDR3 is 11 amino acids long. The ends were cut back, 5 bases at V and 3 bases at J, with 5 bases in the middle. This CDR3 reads CASSSYYEQYF. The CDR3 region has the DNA TGTGCCAGCAGTTCCTACTACGAGCAGTACTTC.

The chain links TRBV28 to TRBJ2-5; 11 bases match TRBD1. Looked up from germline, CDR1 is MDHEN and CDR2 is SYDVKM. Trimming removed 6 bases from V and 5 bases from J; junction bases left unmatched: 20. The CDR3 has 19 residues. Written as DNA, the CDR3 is TGTGCCAGCAGCCTCCGGGACAGGGGGTTCCGCAGATGGTTGGAGACCCAGTACTTC. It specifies CASSLRDRGFRRWLETQYF.

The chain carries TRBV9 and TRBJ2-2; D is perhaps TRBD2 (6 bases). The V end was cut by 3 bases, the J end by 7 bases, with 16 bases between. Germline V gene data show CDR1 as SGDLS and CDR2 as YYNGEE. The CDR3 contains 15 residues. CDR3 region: CASSALSRGIGELFF. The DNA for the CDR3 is TGTGCCAGCAGCGCCTTGTCTCGGGGGATCGGGGAGCTGTTTTTT.

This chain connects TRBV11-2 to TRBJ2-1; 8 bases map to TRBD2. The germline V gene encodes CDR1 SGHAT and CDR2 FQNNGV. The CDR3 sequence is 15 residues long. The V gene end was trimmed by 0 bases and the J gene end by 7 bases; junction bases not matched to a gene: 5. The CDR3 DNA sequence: TGTGCCAGCAGCTTAGATCTCTCGGGGGGGAATGAGCAGTTCTTC. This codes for CASSLDLSGGNEQFF.

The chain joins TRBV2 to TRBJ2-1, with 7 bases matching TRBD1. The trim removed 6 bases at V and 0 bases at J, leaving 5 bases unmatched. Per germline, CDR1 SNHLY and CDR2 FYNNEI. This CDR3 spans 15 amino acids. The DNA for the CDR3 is TGTGCCAGCAGCCGGACAGGAGACTCCTACAATGAGCAGTTCTTC. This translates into CASSRTGDSYNEQFF.

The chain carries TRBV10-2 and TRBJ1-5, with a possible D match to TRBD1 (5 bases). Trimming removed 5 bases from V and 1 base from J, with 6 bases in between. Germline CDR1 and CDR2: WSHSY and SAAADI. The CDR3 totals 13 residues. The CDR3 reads CASSSGSNQPQHF. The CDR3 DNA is TGCGCCAGCAGTTCAGGGAGCAATCAGCCCCAGCATTTT.

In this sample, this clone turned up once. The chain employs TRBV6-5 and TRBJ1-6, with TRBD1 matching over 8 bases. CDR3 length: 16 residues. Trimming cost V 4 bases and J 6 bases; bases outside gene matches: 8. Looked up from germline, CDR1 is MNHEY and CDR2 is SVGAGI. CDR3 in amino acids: CASSLTGEKGNSPLHF. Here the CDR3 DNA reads TGTGCCAGCAGTTTGACAGGGGAGAAGGGTAATTCACCCCTCCACTTT.